This T cell receptor beta chain stems from a study of CXCR3-negative and CXCR3-positive naive CD8 T cells. As for the study in general: Libraries each contributed about 1.5 +/- 0.3 million TRB reads, for roughly 140 million in total.

TRB cDNA libraries were made by UMI-labeled 5' RACE. One entry per CDR3 protein, without DNA, is what TCRdb gives after re-calling the 5' RACE reads. The sample features roughly 100,000 distinct CDR3 sequences, with around 1% in its top ten. This CDR3 is 14 amino acids long. CDR1 is SQVTM, CDR2 ANQGSEA, per germline. V and J are TRBV29-1 and TRBJ1-2; TCRdb indicates TRBD1, and absent DNA this call remains unverified. The receptor was derived from a human donor in good health. Some clones in this sample may be carry-over from other donors' samples. The sequencing sample was made of naive CXCR3- CD8+ T cells from blood. Regarding subset: CD45RO-CCR7+CD27+CD95- naive CD8+ T cells lacking CXCR3 (TNR3-). The CDR3 loop reads CSVRTGISNYGYTF. Filled out from reference TRBV29-1 and TRBJ1-2, the complete variable domain reads SAVISQKPSRDICQRGTSLTIQCQVDSQVTMMFWYRQQPGQSLTLIATANQGSEATYESGFVIDKFPISRPNLTFSTLTVSNMSPEDSSIYLCSVRTGISNYGYTFGSGTRLTVV.